A selection of T cell receptor beta chains follows, all from one sample in a study of CD8 T cells in ankylosing spondylitis. TCRdb reanalysed the 5' RACE reads using MiXCR and keeps one entry per CDR3 protein. In the table there are a few hundred thousand distinct CDR3 sequences, about an eighth of which are singletons. Source material: blood, either unsorted or a sorted T cell fraction (not recorded which). The receptors originated from a male donor with ankylosing spondylitis. Each CDR3 is given with its conserved first and last residue. Fields, in order: V gene, J gene, D gene, clone size, CDR3 DNA, CDR3 protein. A D gene is named only where the DNA matches it firmly. Part of the rows lack a size; the others show once, few, many or a class for expanded clones.

v_gene: TRBV5-1
j_gene: TRBJ1-1
d_gene: NA
abundance: many
CDR3nt: TGCGCCAGCAGCTCTACCCGTGGAGGGCCCTCCACTGAAGCTTTCTTT
CDR3aa: CASSSTRGGPSTEAFF

v_gene: TRBV7-2
j_gene: TRBJ2-2
d_gene: NA
abundance: few
CDR3nt: TGTGCCAGCAGCTTGATAACTCAAGTCGGGGAGCTGTTTTTT
CDR3aa: CASSLITQVGELFF

v_gene: TRBV3-1
j_gene: TRBJ2-2
d_gene: NA
abundance: few
CDR3nt: TGTGCCAGCAGCCAAGTCTTAGGGGCCCGCCCCGGGGAGCTGTTTTTT
CDR3aa: CASSQVLGARPGELFF

v_gene: TRBV7-2
j_gene: TRBJ1-2
d_gene: TRBD1
abundance: few
CDR3nt: TGTGCCAGCAGCTTAAGGGGGACAGGGTATGGGTTGAATGGCTACACCTTC
CDR3aa: CASSLRGTGYGLNGYTF

v_gene: TRBV11-1
j_gene: TRBJ1-1
d_gene: NA
abundance: NA
CDR3nt: TGTGCCAGCAGCTTAGGACCGACGGAGAACACTGAAGCTTTCTTT
CDR3aa: CASSLGPTENTEAFF

v_gene: TRBV5-6
j_gene: TRBJ1-2
d_gene: NA
abundance: many
CDR3nt: TGTGCCAGCAGCCTCGGACGGAACTATGGCTACACCTTC
CDR3aa: CASSLGRNYGYTF

v_gene: TRBV11-2
j_gene: TRBJ2-5
d_gene: TRBD2
abundance: few
CDR3nt: TGTGCCAGCGCCAGGGGACTAGCGGTCGAGACCCAGTACTTC
CDR3aa: CASARGLAVETQYF

v_gene: TRBV24-1
j_gene: TRBJ2-7
d_gene: TRBD1
abundance: few
CDR3nt: TGTGCCACCAGTGATCGGACAGGCTCCTACGAGCAGTACTTC
CDR3aa: CATSDRTGSYEQYF

v_gene: TRBV20-1
j_gene: TRBJ2-5
d_gene: NA
abundance: NA
CDR3nt: TGCAGTGCTAGAGGGTGGGGGCCCCAAGAGACCCAGTACTTC
CDR3aa: CSARGWGPQETQYF

v_gene: TRBV29-1
j_gene: TRBJ2-1
d_gene: NA
abundance: NA
CDR3nt: TGCAGCGGAAATTACAATGAGCAGTTCTTC
CDR3aa: CSGNYNEQFF

v_gene: TRBV19
j_gene: TRBJ2-1
d_gene: NA
abundance: few
CDR3nt: TGTGCCAGTACCCATCTTGGGGGCCTGGACAATGAGCAGTTCTTC
CDR3aa: CASTHLGGLDNEQFF

v_gene: TRBV20-1
j_gene: TRBJ2-5
d_gene: NA
abundance: few
CDR3nt: TGCAGTGCTAGACAACCCCAAACGGAGACCCAGTACTTC
CDR3aa: CSARQPQTETQYF

v_gene: TRBV11-2
j_gene: TRBJ1-2
d_gene: TRBD1
abundance: NA
CDR3nt: TGTGCCGGCAGCTTCTCCCCGGGACAGGAAAACTATGGCTACACCTTC
CDR3aa: CAGSFSPGQENYGYTF

v_gene: TRBV20-1
j_gene: TRBJ1-2
d_gene: NA
abundance: NA
CDR3nt: TGCAGTGCTAGAGATTTCGTAGATACCAACTATGGCTACACCTTC
CDR3aa: CSARDFVDTNYGYTF

v_gene: TRBV12-3/TRBV12-4
j_gene: TRBJ2-2
d_gene: TRBD1
abundance: many
CDR3nt: TGTGCCAGCAGTTCCTGGACAGGGAACACCGGGGAGCTGTTTTTT
CDR3aa: CASSSWTGNTGELFF

v_gene: TRBV6-1
j_gene: TRBJ2-5
d_gene: NA
abundance: NA
CDR3nt: TGTGCCAGCAGACCACTAGCAAAGTACCAAGAGACCCAGTACTTC
CDR3aa: CASRPLAKYQETQYF

v_gene: TRBV20-1
j_gene: TRBJ2-1
d_gene: TRBD1
abundance: NA
CDR3nt: TGCAGTGCCCCCGGACAGGGGGCCCAGTTCTTC
CDR3aa: CSAPGQGAQFF

v_gene: TRBV12-3/TRBV12-4
j_gene: TRBJ1-1
d_gene: NA
abundance: NA
CDR3nt: TGTGCCAGCAGTAACAGGGCCATGAACACTGAAGCTTTCTTT
CDR3aa: CASSNRAMNTEAFF

v_gene: TRBV6-2/TRBV6-3
j_gene: TRBJ2-2
d_gene: TRBD2
abundance: few
CDR3nt: TGTGCCAGCGCCTATAGCGGGAGCGCCGGGGAGCTGTTTTTT
CDR3aa: CASAYSGSAGELFF

v_gene: TRBV20-1
j_gene: TRBJ2-7
d_gene: TRBD2
abundance: NA
CDR3nt: TGCAGTGCTAGAGTGGGACTAGCGGAGGTCTACGAGCAGTACTTC
CDR3aa: CSARVGLAEVYEQYF